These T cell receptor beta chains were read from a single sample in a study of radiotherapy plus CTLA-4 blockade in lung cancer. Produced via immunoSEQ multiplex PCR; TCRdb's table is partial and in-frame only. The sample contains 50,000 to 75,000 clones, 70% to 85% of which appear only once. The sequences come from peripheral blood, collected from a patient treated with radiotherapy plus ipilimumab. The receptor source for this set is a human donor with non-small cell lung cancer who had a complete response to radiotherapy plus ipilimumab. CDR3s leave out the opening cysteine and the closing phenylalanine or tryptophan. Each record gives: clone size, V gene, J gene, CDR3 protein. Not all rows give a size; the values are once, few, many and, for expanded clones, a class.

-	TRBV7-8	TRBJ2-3	ASSFPTGGSTDTQY
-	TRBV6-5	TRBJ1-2	ASSPGTGNYGYT
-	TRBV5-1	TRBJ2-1	ASSPEPAGGPGNEQF
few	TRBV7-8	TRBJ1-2	ASSAWDTPNYGYT
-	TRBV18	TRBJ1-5	ASSSRVVNNQPQH
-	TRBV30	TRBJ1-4	AWSADSYEKLF
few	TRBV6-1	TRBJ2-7	ASSSPGQAAAEQY
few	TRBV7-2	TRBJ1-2	ASSLGQGAQIYGYT
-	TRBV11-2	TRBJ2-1	ASRRGGAGNEQF
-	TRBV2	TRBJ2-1	ASERSSYNEQF
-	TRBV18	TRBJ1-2	ASSGTGGRIGYT
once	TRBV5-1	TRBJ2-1	ASTLIDRGAGNEQF
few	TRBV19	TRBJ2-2	ASKSGQINTGELF
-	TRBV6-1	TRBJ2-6	ASSGQLARGASGANVLT
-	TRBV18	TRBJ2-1	ASSPLQGTVSYNEQF
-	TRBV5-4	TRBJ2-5	ASSLPSHKETQY
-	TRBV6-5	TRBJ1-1	ASSYTGNLAF
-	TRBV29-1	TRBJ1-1	SVLGQNTEAF
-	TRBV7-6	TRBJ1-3	ASSLQPGALNTIY
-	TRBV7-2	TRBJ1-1	ASSLAGGEAF
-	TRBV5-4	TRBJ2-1	ASSLTGQPDHEQF
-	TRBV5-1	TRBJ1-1	ASSLAETGNTEAF
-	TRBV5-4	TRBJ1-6	ASSSGGTGLRSPLH
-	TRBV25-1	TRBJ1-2	ASSGQGPIGYGYT
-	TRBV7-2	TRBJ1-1	ASSRRMNTEAF
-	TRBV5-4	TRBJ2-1	ASSLSGLAGVGEQF
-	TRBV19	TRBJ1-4	ASSDGDRDNEKLF
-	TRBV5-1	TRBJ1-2	ASSLGGSGGGYT
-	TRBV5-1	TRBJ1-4	ASSLAGGRVNEKLF
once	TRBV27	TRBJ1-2	ASRAAGGFPGYT
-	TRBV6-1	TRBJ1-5	AHGTGGNQPQH
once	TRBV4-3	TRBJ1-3	ASSQGGGSGNTIY
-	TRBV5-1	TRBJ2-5	ASSLARETQY
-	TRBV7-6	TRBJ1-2	AIPTGGGNYGYT
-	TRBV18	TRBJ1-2	ASSPIPGQGMIGYT
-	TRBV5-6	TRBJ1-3	ASSPRGHSGNTIY
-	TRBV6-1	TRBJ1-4	ASSPGPKLF
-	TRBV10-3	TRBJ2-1	AISDLGTSGKYNEQF
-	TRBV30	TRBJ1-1	AWTRIEGAEAF
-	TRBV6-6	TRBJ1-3	ASSYFLENGNTIY
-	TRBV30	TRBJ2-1	AWSPGPGYNEQF
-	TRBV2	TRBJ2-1	ASIPTWPSNEQF
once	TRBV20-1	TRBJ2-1	SAPTSGLQF
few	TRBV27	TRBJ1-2	ASSLGSTGGYT
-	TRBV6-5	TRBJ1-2	ASSYMGGYT
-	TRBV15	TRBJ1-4	ATSKTRDSNEKLF
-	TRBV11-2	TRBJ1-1	ASSLRGHINTEAF
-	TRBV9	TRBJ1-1	ASRSLQGLWNTEAF
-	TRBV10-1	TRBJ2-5	ASSSSSGMGETQY
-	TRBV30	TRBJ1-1	AWSRDRGYTEAF
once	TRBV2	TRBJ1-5	ASTTGTAYQPQH